A selection of T cell receptor beta chains follows, all from one sample in a study of blood T cell repertoires in COVID-19. This table comes from immunoSEQ multiplex PCR, and its TCRdb copy is limited to in-frame clones, with some not included. The data hold about 110,000 clones, with 60% to 80% observed a single time. Sequencing was performed on peripheral blood. These receptors originate from a woman aged 80 or over with active or convalescent COVID-19. Each CDR3 is given with its conserved first and last residue. A D gene is named only where the DNA matches it firmly. Size is omitted from some rows. Given values are once, few, many or a class for expanded clones.

clone size	D gene	V gene	J gene	CDR3 DNA	CDR3 protein
-	TRBD1	TRBV6-2/TRBV6-3	TRBJ2-7	TGTGCCAGCAGTTACTCCCTACGGACAGGAGCTTACGAGCAGTACTTC	CASSYSLRTGAYEQYF
-	-	TRBV2	TRBJ2-7	TGTGCCAGCAGCTCCACGAGGACTGAAAGCTACGAGCAGTACTTC	CASSSTRTESYEQYF
few	-	TRBV19	TRBJ1-5	TGTGCCAGTAGTATAAGAAGCCCTCAGCCCCAGCATTTT	CASSIRSPQPQHF
-	-	TRBV9	TRBJ2-7	TGTGCCAGCAGTAGAAGCGGCTACGAGCAGTACTTC	CASSRSGYEQYF
-	-	TRBV7-9	TRBJ2-7	TGTGCCAGCAGCTTACTTGACTACCGAAGCTCCTACGAGCAGTACTTC	CASSLLDYRSSYEQYF
-	-	TRBV7-3	TRBJ2-2	TGTGCCAGCAGCTCCGACTCCGGGTCAAACACCGGGGAGCTGTTTTTT	CASSSDSGSNTGELFF
-	TRBD1	TRBV19	TRBJ1-6	TGTGCCAGTAGACCCCCTCCGGGACAGTATAATTCACCCCTCCACTTT	CASRPPPGQYNSPLHF
once	TRBD1	TRBV11-2	TRBJ1-6	TGTGCCAGCAGCCGGACAGGGGTTTATAATTCACCCCTCCACTTT	CASSRTGVYNSPLHF
-	-	TRBV6-2/TRBV6-3	TRBJ1-1	TGTGCCAGCAGTTGGGACATGAACACTGAAGCTTTCTTT	CASSWDMNTEAFF
-	-	TRBV29-1	TRBJ2-1	TGCAGCCAGACCCGGGGCTCCTACAATGAGCAGTTCTTC	CSQTRGSYNEQFF
-	TRBD1	TRBV5-4	TRBJ1-2	TGTGCCAGCAGCCAATACGGAGGGACAGGGGGCCTCGACTATGGCTACACCTTC	CASSQYGGTGGLDYGYTF
-	-	TRBV4-1	TRBJ1-2	TGCGCCAGCAGCCAAGTATTCTCGACAGCTCGAGCTAACTATGGCTACACCTTC	CASSQVFSTARANYGYTF
-	-	TRBV6-2/TRBV6-3	TRBJ2-4	TGTGCCAGCAGTGCCAGAGCCAAAAACATTCAGTACTTC	CASSARAKNIQYF